This T cell receptor beta chain emerged from a study of blood T cells in healthy people across ages. Across the whole study: Researchers report that template switching captured about one barcoded beta molecule per two T cells.

Combining a sample-barcoded 5' primer with a J-beta primer mix, a second PCR ran for about 7 to 11 cycles. Each sample provided no less than 2.5 million CDR3-containing paired-end reads. TCRdb re-called the 5' RACE reads through MiXCR, storing one row per CDR3 protein. The table has around 1,900,000 distinct CDR3 sequences, about 39% seen once. This clonotype was detected a few times. This sequence was found in a human donor in good health. The sequenced sample was blood.

This CDR3 reads CSARDVSGYEQYF. The DNA for the CDR3 is TGCAGTGCTAGAGATGTTTCGGGTTACGAGCAGTACTTC. This chain joins TRBV20-1 and TRBJ2-4; no firm D call. The end of the DNA fits TRBJ2-7 better, so the J call may be wrong. In germline, CDR1 is DFQATT, CDR2 SNEGSKA (reference sequence). The CDR3 runs 13 residues.